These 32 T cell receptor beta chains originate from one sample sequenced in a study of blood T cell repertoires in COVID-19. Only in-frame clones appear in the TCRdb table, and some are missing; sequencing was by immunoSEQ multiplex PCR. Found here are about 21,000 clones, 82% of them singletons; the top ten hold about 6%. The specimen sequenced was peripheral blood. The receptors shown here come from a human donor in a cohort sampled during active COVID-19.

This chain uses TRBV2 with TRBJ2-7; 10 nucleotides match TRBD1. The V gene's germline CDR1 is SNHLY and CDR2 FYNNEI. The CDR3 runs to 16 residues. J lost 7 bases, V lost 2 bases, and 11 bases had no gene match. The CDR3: CASSELGGQGHREQYF. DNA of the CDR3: TGTGCCAGCAGTGAACTAGGGGGACAGGGGCATCGGGAGCAGTACTTC. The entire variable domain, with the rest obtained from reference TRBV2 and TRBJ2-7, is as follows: EPEVTQTPSHQVTQMGQEVILRCVPISNHLYFYWYRQILGQKVEFLVSFYNNEISEKSEIFDDQFSVERPDGSNFTLKIRSTKLEDSAMYFCASSELGGQGHREQYFGPGTRLTVT.

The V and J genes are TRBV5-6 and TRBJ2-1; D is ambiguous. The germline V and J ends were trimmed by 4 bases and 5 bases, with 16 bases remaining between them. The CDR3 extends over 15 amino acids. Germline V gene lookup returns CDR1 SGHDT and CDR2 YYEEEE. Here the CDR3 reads CASSQAPRPDNEQFF. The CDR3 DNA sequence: TGTGCCAGCAGCCAGGCCCCCCGCCCCGACAATGAGCAGTTCTTC.

This CDR3 is CASSLRPGGQEAFF. CDR3 bases: TGTGCCAGCAGCTTAAGACCCGGAGGACAGGAAGCTTTCTTT. The J gene is TRBJ1-1, the V gene TRBV7-3, with D possibly matching TRBD1 (6 bases). CDR3 length equals 14 residues. Trimming took off 1 base at V and 8 bases at J, with 14 bases between the two ends. Germline CDR1 and CDR2: SGHTA and FQGTGA.

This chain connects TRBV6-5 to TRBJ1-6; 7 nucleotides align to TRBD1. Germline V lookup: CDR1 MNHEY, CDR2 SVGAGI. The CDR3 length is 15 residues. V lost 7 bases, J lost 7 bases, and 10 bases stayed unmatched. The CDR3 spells CASTRTGTENSPLHF. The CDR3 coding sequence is TGTGCCAGCACTCGAACAGGGACAGAAAATTCACCCCTCCACTTT.

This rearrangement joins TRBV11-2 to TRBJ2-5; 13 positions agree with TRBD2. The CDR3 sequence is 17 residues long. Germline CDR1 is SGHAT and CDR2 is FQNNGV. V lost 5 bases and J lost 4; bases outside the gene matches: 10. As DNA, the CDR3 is TGTGCCAGCAGCCCACCTGGGACTAGCGGGATGGGAGAGACCCAGTACTTC. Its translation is CASSPPGTSGMGETQYF.

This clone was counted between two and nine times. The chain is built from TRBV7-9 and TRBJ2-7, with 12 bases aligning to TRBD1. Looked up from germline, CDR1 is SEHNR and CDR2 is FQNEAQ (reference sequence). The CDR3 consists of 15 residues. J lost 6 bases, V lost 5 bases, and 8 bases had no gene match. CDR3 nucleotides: TGTGCCAGCAGCGCCCCCGGGACAGGGGGCCGCGAGCAGTACTTC. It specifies CASSAPGTGGREQYF. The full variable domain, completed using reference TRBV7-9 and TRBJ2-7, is DTGVSQNPRHKITKRGQNVTFRCDPISEHNRLYWYRQTLGQGPEFLTYFQNEAQLEKSRLLSDRFSAERPKGSFSTLEIQRTEQGDSAMYLCASSAPGTGGREQYFGPGTRLTVT.

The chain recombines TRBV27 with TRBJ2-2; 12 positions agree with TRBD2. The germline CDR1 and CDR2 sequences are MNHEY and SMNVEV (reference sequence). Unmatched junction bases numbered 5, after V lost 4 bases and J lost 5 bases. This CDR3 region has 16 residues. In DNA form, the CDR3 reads TGTGCCAGCAGTTCATTAGGACTAGCGGGAACCGGGGAGCTGTTTTTT. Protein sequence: CASSSLGLAGTGELFF.

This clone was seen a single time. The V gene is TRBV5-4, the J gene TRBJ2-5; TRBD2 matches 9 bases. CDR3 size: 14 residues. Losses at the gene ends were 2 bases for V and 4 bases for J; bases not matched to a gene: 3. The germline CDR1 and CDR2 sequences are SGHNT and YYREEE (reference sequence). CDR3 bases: TGTGCCAGCAGCTTCGCGGGAGGGCCAGAGACCCAGTACTTC. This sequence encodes CASSFAGGPETQYF.

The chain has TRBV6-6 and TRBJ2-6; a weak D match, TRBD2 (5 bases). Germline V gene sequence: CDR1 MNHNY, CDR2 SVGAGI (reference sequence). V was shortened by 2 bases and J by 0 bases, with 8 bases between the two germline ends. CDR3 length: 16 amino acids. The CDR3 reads CASSYARGSGANVLTF. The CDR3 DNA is TGTGCCAGCAGTTACGCTCGGGGCTCTGGGGCCAACGTCCTGACTTTC.

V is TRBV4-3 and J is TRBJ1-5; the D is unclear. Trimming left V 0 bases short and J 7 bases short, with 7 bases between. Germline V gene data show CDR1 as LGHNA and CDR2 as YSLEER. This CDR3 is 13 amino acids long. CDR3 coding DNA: TGCGCCAGCAGCCAAGAACTGGTGCAGCCCCAGCATTTT. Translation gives CASSQELVQPQHF.

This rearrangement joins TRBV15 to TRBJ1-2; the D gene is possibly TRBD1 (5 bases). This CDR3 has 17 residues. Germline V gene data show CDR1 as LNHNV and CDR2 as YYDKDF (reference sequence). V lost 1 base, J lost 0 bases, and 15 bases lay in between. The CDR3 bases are TGTGCCACCAGCAGAGCACGGGGGGAAGGGTCTAACTATGGCTACACCTTC. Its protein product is CATSRARGEGSNYGYTF.

DNA for the CDR3: TGTGCCTGCAAGGCAGGGGCCAACACCGGGGAGCTGTTTTTT. Translating it yields CACKAGANTGELFF. The chain uses TRBV10-3 and TRBJ2-2; tentative D call: TRBD1 (6 bases). V lost 11 bases and J lost 2, with 15 bases in between. This CDR3 has 14 residues. Germline-derived CDR1 and CDR2 are ENHRY and SYGVKD.

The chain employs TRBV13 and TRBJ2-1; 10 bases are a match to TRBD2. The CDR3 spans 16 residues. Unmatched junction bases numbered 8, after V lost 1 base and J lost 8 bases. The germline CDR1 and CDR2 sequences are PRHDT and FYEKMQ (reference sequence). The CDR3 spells CASSLAASGSSYEQFF. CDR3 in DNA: TGTGCCAGCAGCTTAGCGGCTAGCGGGAGCAGCTATGAGCAGTTCTTC.

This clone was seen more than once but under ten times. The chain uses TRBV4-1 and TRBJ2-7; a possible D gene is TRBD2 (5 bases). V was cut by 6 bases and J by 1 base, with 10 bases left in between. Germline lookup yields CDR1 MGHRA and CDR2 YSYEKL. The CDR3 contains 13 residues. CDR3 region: CASSTGNSYEQYF. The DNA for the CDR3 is TGCGCCAGCAGTACCGGGAATTCCTACGAGCAGTACTTC.

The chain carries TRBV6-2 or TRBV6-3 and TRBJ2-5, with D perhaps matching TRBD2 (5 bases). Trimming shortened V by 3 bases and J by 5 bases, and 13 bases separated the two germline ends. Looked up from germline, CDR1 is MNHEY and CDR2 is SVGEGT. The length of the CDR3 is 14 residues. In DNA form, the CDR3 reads TGTGCCAGCAGTTATAGGCTAGCCCTTGAGACCCAGTACTTC. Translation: CASSYRLALETQYF.

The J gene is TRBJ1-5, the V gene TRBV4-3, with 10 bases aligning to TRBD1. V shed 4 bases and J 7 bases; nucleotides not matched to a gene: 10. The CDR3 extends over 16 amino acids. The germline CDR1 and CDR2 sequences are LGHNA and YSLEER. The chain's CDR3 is CASSPGTGEGGQPQHF. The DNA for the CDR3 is TGCGCCAGCAGCCCCGGGACAGGGGAGGGTGGGCAGCCCCAGCATTTT.

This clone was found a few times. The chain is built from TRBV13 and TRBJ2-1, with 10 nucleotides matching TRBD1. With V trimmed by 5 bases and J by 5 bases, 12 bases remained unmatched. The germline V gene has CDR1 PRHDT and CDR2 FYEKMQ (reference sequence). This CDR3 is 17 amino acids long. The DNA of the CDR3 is TGTGCCAGCAGCCCCTCGGACGCGGGACAGGGGAACAATGAGCAGTTCTTC. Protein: CASSPSDAGQGNNEQFF.

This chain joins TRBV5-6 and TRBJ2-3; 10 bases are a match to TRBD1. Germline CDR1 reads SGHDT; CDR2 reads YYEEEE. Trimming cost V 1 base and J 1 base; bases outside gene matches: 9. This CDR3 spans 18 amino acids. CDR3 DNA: TGTGCCAGCAGCTTGAAAGGACAGGGGGTTTTTGGCACAGATACGCAGTATTTT. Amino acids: CASSLKGQGVFGTDTQYF. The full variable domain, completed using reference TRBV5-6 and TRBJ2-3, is DAGVTQSPTHLIKTRGQQVTLRCSPKSGHDTVSWYQQALGQGPQFIFQYYEEEERQRGNFPDRFSGHQFPNYSSELNVNALLLGDSALYLCASSLKGQGVFGTDTQYFGPGTRLTVL.

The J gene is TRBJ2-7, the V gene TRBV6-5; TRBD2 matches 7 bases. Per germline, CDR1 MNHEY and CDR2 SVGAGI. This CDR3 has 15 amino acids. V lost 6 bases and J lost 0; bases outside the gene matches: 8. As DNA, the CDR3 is TGTGCCAGCAGCCTTGAGGTAGCGGGCTCCTACGAGCAGTACTTC. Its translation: CASSLEVAGSYEQYF.

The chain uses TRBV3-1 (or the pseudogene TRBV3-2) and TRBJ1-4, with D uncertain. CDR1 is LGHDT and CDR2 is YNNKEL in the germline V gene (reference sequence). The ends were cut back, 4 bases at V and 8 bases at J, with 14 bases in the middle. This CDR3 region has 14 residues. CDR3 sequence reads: CASSLGGGGEKLFF. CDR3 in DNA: TGTGCCAGCAGCCTCGGTGGAGGAGGGGAAAAACTGTTTTTT.

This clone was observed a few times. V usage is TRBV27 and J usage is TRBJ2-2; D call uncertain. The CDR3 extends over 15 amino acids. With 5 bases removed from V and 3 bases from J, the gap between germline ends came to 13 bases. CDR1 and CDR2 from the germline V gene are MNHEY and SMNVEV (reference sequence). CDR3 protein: CASSHLQSYTGELFF. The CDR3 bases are TGTGCCAGCAGTCACCTACAGTCATACACCGGGGAGCTGTTTTTT.

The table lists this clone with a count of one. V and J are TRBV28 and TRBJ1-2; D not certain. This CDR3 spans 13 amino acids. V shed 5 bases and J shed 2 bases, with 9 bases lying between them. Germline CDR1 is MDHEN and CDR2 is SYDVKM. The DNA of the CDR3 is TGTGCCAGCAGTCCCGTAGAGAACTATGGCTACACCTTC. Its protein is CASSPVENYGYTF.

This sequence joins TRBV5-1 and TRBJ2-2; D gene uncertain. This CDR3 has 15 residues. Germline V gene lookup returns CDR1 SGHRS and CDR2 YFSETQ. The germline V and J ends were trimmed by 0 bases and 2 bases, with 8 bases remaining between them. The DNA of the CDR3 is TGCGCCAGCAGCTTGGGCGTTTCCAACACCGGGGAGCTGTTTTTT. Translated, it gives CASSLGVSNTGELFF.

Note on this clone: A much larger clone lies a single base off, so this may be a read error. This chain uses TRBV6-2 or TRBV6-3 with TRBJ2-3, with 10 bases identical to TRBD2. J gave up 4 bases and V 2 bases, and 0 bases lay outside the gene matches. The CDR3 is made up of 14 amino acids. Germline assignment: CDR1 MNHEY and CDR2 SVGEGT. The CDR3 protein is CASSYGTSADTQYF. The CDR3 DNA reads TGTGCCAGCAGTTACGGGACTAGCGCAGATACGCAGTATTTT.

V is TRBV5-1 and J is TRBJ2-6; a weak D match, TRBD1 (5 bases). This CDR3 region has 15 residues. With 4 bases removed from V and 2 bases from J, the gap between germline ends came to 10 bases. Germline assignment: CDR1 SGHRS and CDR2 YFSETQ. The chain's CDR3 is CASSSRQPGANVLTF. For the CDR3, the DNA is TGCGCCAGCAGCAGCCGACAGCCTGGGGCCAACGTCCTGACTTTC.

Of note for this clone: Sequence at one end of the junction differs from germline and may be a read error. CDR3 residues: CASTQAAGVGETQYF. The CDR3 region has the DNA TGTGCTAGCACCCAAGCCGCGGGAGTGGGAGAGACCCAGTACTTC. The V call is TRBV7-7, the J call TRBJ2-5; 7 nucleotides align to TRBD2. The germline gives CDR1 SSHAT, CDR2 FNYEAQ (reference sequence). This CDR3 spans 15 amino acids. The full variable domain, in which reference TRBV7-7 and TRBJ2-5 provide the parts outside the CDR3, is GAGVSQSPRYKVTKRGQDVTLRCDPISSHATLYWYQQALGQGPEFLTYFNYEAQPDKSGLPSDRFSAERPEGSISTLTIQRTEQRDSAMYRCASTQAAGVGETQYFGPGTRLLVL.

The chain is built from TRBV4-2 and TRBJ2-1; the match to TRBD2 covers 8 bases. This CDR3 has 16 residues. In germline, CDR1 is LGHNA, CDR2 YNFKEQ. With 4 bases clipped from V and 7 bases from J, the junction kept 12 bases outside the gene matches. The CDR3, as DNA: TGTGCCAGCAGCCCCCAAGGGCTAGCGGGTTGGAATGAGCAGTTCTTC. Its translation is CASSPQGLAGWNEQFF.

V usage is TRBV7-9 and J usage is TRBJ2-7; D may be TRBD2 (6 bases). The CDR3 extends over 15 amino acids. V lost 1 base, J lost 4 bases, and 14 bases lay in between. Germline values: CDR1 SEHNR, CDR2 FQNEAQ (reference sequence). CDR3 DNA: TGTGCCAGCAGCTTAGAAGCGGGCCGAAATTACGAGCAGTACTTC. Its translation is CASSLEAGRNYEQYF.

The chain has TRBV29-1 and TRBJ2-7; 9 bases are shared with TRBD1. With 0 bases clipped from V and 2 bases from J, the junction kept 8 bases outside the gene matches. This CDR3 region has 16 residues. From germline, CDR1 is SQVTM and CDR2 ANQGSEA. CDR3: CSVEDGRTGDTYEQYF. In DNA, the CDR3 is TGCAGCGTTGAAGATGGGCGGACAGGGGATACCTACGAGCAGTACTTC.

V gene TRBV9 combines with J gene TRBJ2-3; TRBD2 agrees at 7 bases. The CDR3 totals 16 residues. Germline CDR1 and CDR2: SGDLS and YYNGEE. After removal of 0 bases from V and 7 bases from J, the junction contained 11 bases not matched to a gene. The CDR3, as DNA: TGTGCCAGCAGCGTAGACGGGAGGCCGTTCAGTAATACGCAGTATTTT. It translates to CASSVDGRPFSNTQYF. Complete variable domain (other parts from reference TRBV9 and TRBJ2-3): DSGVTQTPKHLITATGQRVTLRCSPRSGDLSVYWYQQSLDQGLQFLIQYYNGEERAKGNILERFSAQQFPDLHSELNLSSLELGDSALYFCASSVDGRPFSNTQYFGPGTRLTVL.

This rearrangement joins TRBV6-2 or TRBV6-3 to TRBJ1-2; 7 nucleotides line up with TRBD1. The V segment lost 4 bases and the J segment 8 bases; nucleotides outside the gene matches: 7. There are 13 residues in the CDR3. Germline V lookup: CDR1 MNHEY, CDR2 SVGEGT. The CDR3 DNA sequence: TGTGCCAGCAGTTTAGGGCAGGGGGTCGGCTACACCTTC. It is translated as CASSLGQGVGYTF.

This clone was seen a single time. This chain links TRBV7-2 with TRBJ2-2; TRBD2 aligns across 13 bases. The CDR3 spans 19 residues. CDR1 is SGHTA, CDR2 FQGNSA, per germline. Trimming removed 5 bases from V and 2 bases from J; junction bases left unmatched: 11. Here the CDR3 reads CASSRRTSGRSLNTGELFF. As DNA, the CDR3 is TGTGCCAGCAGCCGGAGGACTAGCGGGAGAAGTCTCAACACCGGGGAGCTGTTTTTT.